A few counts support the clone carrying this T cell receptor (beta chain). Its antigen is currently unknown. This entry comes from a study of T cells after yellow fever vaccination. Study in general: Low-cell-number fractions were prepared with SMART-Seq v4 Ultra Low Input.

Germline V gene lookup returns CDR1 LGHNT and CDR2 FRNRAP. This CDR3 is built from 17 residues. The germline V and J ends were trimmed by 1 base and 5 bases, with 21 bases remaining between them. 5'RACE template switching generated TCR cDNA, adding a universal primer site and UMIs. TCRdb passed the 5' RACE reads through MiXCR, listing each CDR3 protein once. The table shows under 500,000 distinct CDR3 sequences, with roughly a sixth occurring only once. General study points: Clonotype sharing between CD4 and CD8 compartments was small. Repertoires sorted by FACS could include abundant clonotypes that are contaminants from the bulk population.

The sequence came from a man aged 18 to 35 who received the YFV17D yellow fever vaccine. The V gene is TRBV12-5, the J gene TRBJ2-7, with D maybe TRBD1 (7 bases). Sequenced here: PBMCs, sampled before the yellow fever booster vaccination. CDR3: CASGLEALDREVDEQYV. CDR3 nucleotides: TGTGCTAGTGGTTTGGAAGCTCTTGACAGGGAGGTGGACGAGCAGTACGTC.